Included here is one T cell receptor beta chain sequence, with context. These data are taken from a study of patients and donors after allogeneic stem cell transplantation. There are 14 residues in the CDR3. Trimming stripped 4 bases from V and 5 bases from J, with 14 bases between. Germline CDR1 reads KGHDR; CDR2 reads SFDVKD. TCRdb called the RT-PCR reads again in MiXCR, with one record for every CDR3 protein. The sample holds approximately 33,000 distinct CDR3 sequences, 6.5% to 7% seen once. Sequencing was done on a sample of blood, either unsorted or a sorted T cell fraction (not recorded which). This sequence joins TRBV24-1 and TRBJ2-7, with D perhaps matching TRBD1 (5 bases). This receptor was obtained from a human donor who was either an allogeneic HSCT recipient or a stem cell or donor lymphocyte infusion donor (not recorded which). It is not recorded whose cells these are; they may come from a transplant donor. The CDR3 region has the DNA TGTGCCACCAGTGAAACAGGTAGAAGCGACGAGCAGTACTTC. Translation gives CATSETGRSDEQYF.